The T cell receptor (beta chain) described here comes from a study of CD4 T cells in relation to SARS-CoV-2 and coronaviruses. On the study more broadly: TCR beta CDR3s were sequenced after roughly ten-day antigen culture of PBMCs. No peptide or an HIV-1 Nef peptide pool served as negative control.

Assay used: immunoSEQ multiplex PCR; TCRdb lists only in-frame clones, some missing. The sample shows under 30,000 clones, roughly 78% of them seen only once. The unexposed donors gave CD4+ T cells in about 2011-2019, prior to COVID-19. After nine to ten days of culture, CD4+ T cells were isolated. This clone was seen a handful of times. The antigen is undetermined. The J segment lost 6 bases and the V segment lost 5 bases, leaving 17 bases of the junction unmatched. The CDR3 is 17 residues long. Germline V gene sequence: CDR1 SGHAT, CDR2 FQNNGV. Sequencing was carried out using CD4+ T cells from PBMCs, cultured in vitro. The chain couples TRBV11-2 to TRBJ1-1; TRBD1 aligns across 8 bases. The receptor comes from a human donor in good health. The CDR3 DNA reads as TGTGCCAGCAGCGCTAGCCGGACAGGGTCTAGTAGGGCTGAAGCTTTCTTT. It is translated as CASSASRTGSSRAEAFF. The full variable domain, its missing parts supplied by reference TRBV11-2 and TRBJ1-1, is EAGVAQSPRYKIIEKRQSVAFWCNPISGHATLYWYQQILGQGPKLLIQFQNNGVVDDSQLPKDRFSAERLKGVDSTLKIQPAKLEDSAVYLCASSASRTGSSRAEAFFGQGTRLTVV.